The 30 T cell receptor beta chains below come from one sample, sequenced in a study of CD8 T cells in ankylosing spondylitis. Using its own MiXCR run on the 5' RACE reads, TCRdb lists one record per CDR3 protein. There are 200,000 to 250,000 distinct CDR3 sequences in the sample; around 8% occur only once, and approximately 5% lies in the top ten. Sequencing was done on a sample of blood, either unsorted or a sorted T cell fraction (not recorded which). The source of these receptors is a female donor with ankylosing spondylitis or in good health (not recorded which).

This clonotype was seen many times. V gene TRBV24-1 combines with J gene TRBJ2-3; 10 bases map to TRBD2. The germline CDR1 and CDR2 sequences are KGHDR and SFDVKD. J lost 0 bases, V lost 9 bases, and 8 bases had no gene match. CDR3 length: 16 residues. The CDR3 DNA is TGTGCCACCGGCAAGGAGACTAGCGGGAGCACAGATACGCAGTATTTT. Translation gives CATGKETSGSTDTQYF.

This clonotype occurred many times. The V gene is TRBV12-2, the J gene TRBJ2-3; the table's D call, TRBD2, was not checked against the DNA. TRBV12-2 constitutes a pseudogene. The CDR3 consists of 19 residues. This CDR3 is CASRSPGLAATSSTDTQYF. CDR3 in DNA: TGTGCAAGTCGCTCCCCGGGACTAGCGGCAACCTCTAGCACAGATACGCAGTATTTT.

This clonotype was seen ten or more times. The chain combines TRBV5-1 with TRBJ2-1; D call uncertain. The V end was cut by 1 base, the J end by 3 bases, with 8 bases between. Germline V gives CDR1 SGHRS, CDR2 YFSETQ. The CDR3 is made up of 14 amino acids. CDR3 nucleotides: TGCGCCAGCAGCTTGACGGGCATCTACAATGAGCAGTTCTTC. Translation: CASSLTGIYNEQFF.

The chain employs TRBV4-2 and TRBJ1-2; D gene ambiguous. The V end lost 2 bases, the J end lost 3 bases, and 10 bases lay between the germline ends. Germline assignment: CDR1 LGHNA and CDR2 YNFKEQ. This CDR3 is 14 amino acids long. The CDR3 DNA reads as TGTGCCAGCAGCCAACCCGGAGAGGACTATGGCTACACCTTC. The encoded protein is CASSQPGEDYGYTF.

This clonotype was observed many times. The chain joins TRBV12-3 or TRBV12-4 to TRBJ1-4; D gene unclear. The CDR3 spans 16 residues. Trimming removed 0 bases from V and 14 bases from J, with 22 bases in between. The CDR3 sequence is CASSLAYSEAQLILFF. The CDR3 nucleotides are TGTGCCAGCAGTTTAGCGTATTCGGAGGCCCAGCTGATTCTGTTTTTT.

There are many counts of this clonotype. The chain couples TRBV6-2 or TRBV6-3 to TRBJ2-5; the D call may be TRBD1 or TRBD2 (5 bases each). The CDR3 has 15 residues. The V and J ends lost 4 bases and 2 bases respectively, with 14 bases between them. Germline V CDR1 and CDR2: MNHEY, SVGEGT. The CDR3: CASSLARWGQETQYF. The CDR3 nucleotides are TGTGCCAGCAGTTTAGCCAGATGGGGGCAAGAGACCCAGTACTTC.

The chain carries TRBV15 and TRBJ2-5; the D is unclear. Germline V lookup: CDR1 LNHNV, CDR2 YYDKDF (reference sequence). Trimming stripped 0 bases from V and 5 bases from J, with 4 bases between. This CDR3 spans 12 amino acids. CDR3 amino acids: CATSRDMETQYF. In DNA form, the CDR3 reads TGTGCCACCAGCAGAGATATGGAGACCCAGTACTTC. The full variable domain, in which reference TRBV15 and TRBJ2-5 provide the parts outside the CDR3, is DAMVIQNPRYQVTQFGKPVTLSCSQTLNHNVMYWYQQKSSQAPKLLFHYYDKDFNNEADTPDNFQSRRPNTSFCFLDIRSPGLGDTAMYLCATSRDMETQYFGPGTRLLVL.

To note about this clonotype: A much more abundant neighbour one base away suggests this may be a read error. V and J are TRBV24-1 and TRBJ2-7; 9 bases are a match to TRBD1. CDR3 length: 14 amino acids. CDR1 is KGHDR, CDR2 SFDVKD, per germline. The ends lost 7 bases at V and 4 bases at J; junction bases unmatched: 7. This chain's CDR3 is CATSVWDRVYEQYF. The CDR3 DNA follows: TGTGCCACCAGCGTTTGGGACAGGGTATACGAGCAGTACTTC.

This clonotype showed up just a few times. The V and J genes are TRBV30 and TRBJ2-3; no firm D call. V shed 3 bases and J shed 2 bases, with 9 bases lying between them. The CDR3 is 13 amino acids. CDR1 and CDR2 from the germline V gene are GTSNPN and SVGIG (reference sequence). CDR3 nucleotides: TGTGCCTGGAGCTTCTCCGACACAGATACGCAGTATTTT. Its translation is CAWSFSDTDTQYF.

This clonotype was detected ten times or more. The chain couples TRBV5-5 to TRBJ2-5; D is unclear. Germline CDR1 and CDR2: SGHKS and YYEKEE (reference sequence). The CDR3 length is 15 residues. Between the trimmed V and J ends, which lost 2 bases and 0 bases, there was a span of 11 bases. The CDR3, as DNA: TGTGCCAGCAGCTTAGGCGGACGGTACCAAGAGACCCAGTACTTC. Its protein is CASSLGGRYQETQYF.

This clonotype was seen ten or more times. This rearrangement joins TRBV29-1 to TRBJ2-7, with 7 bases fitting TRBD2. Germline V gene data show CDR1 as SQVTM and CDR2 as ANQGSEA. Unmatched junction bases numbered 9, after V lost 4 bases and J lost 6 bases. The CDR3 extends over 13 amino acids. The CDR3 protein is CSVGGQGGTEQYF. The CDR3 coding sequence is TGCAGCGTTGGAGGTCAGGGAGGGACCGAGCAGTACTTC.

A remark on this clonotype: A much larger clone differs by one base, so this may be a read error. The chain carries TRBV24-1 and TRBJ2-1; 8 nucleotides align to TRBD1. The CDR3 contains 14 residues. The germline gives CDR1 KGHDR, CDR2 SFDVKD. The CDR3 nucleotides are TGTGTCACCACCACCGGGACAGGTAAAAATGAGCAGTTCTTC. Amino acids: CVTTTGTGKNEQFF.

This clonotype appeared many times. V is TRBV4-3 and J is TRBJ1-1; 7 bases line up with TRBD1. Trimming cost V 4 bases and J 4 bases; bases outside gene matches: 9. The CDR3 consists of 15 residues. Germline V gene lookup returns CDR1 LGHNA and CDR2 YSLEER. Here the CDR3 reads CASSPVRGRATEAFF. CDR3 DNA sequence: TGCGCCAGCAGCCCCGTCAGGGGGAGGGCCACTGAAGCTTTCTTT.

This clonotype came up many times. This chain connects TRBV6-5 to TRBJ1-2; D is perhaps TRBD1 (5 bases). Germline lookup yields CDR1 MNHEY and CDR2 SVGAGI. Trimming removed 0 bases from V and 8 bases from J, with 16 bases in between. CDR3 size: 15 residues. The chain's CDR3 is CASSYSLWGSWGYTF. The DNA for the CDR3 is TGTGCCAGCAGTTACTCCCTTTGGGGCTCTTGGGGCTACACCTTC.

Only a few counts were recorded for this clonotype. The gene calls are TRBV15 and TRBJ1-1; possibly TRBD1 for D (5 bases). Germline V gives CDR1 LNHNV, CDR2 YYDKDF (reference sequence). The CDR3 contains 15 residues. V shed 0 bases and J shed 5 bases, with 13 bases lying between them. CDR3 residues: CATSREGGGWTEAFF. CDR3 DNA sequence: TGTGCCACCAGCAGAGAGGGGGGGGGTTGGACTGAAGCTTTCTTT.

Only a few counts were recorded for this clonotype. The chain couples TRBV11-2 to TRBJ1-2; D is undetermined. The V end lost 5 bases, the J end lost 7 bases, and 11 bases lay between the germline ends. The CDR3 has 12 residues. CDR1 SGHAT and CDR2 FQNNGV come from the germline V gene. The CDR3 nucleotides are TGTGCCAGCAGCCGAGGTTCTACTGGCTACACCTTC. It is translated as CASSRGSTGYTF.

In its sample, this clonotype was seen many times. The chain employs TRBV29-1 and TRBJ1-3; TRBD1 might be the D (5 bases). CDR1 is SQVTM and CDR2 is ANQGSEA in the germline V gene. V was pared by 7 bases and J by 0 bases, with 13 bases between. CDR3 length: 14 residues. CDR3 loop: CSARQPSSGNTIYF. CDR3 DNA: TGCAGCGCCCGACAGCCAAGCTCTGGAAACACCATATATTTT. Variable domain in full (rest from reference TRBV29-1 and TRBJ1-3): SAVISQKPSRDICQRGTSLTIQCQVDSQVTMMFWYRQQPGQSLTLIATANQGSEATYESGFVIDKFPISRPNLTFSTLTVSNMSPEDSSIYLCSARQPSSGNTIYFGEGSWLTVV.

This clonotype was recorded many times. The chain uses TRBV7-2 and TRBJ2-7; D is ambiguous. Germline lookup yields CDR1 SGHTA and CDR2 FQGNSA. The CDR3 sequence is 12 residues long. V was shortened by 5 bases and J by 5 bases, with 10 bases between the two germline ends. This CDR3 reads CASSTILNEQYF. The CDR3, as DNA: TGTGCCAGCAGCACTATCCTGAACGAGCAGTACTTC. The whole variable domain, filled in from reference TRBV7-2 and TRBJ2-7, reads GAGVSQSPSNKVTEKGKDVELRCDPISGHTALYWYRQSLGQGLEFLIYFQGNSAPDKSGLPSDRFSAERTGGSVSTLTIQRTQQEDSAVYLCASSTILNEQYFGPGTRLTVT.

In its sample, this clonotype was seen many times. The gene calls are TRBV20-1 and TRBJ2-5, with 9 nucleotides matching TRBD2. The CDR3 length is 15 residues. Trimming removed 6 bases from V and 3 bases from J; junction bases left unmatched: 11. CDR1 DFQATT and CDR2 SNEGSKA come from the germline V gene (reference sequence). The CDR3 DNA is TGCAGTGCCAGGCTATTTAGCGGGAGAAAAGAGACCCAGTACTTC. This gives the protein CSARLFSGRKETQYF.

This clonotype was detected many times. The chain combines TRBV29-1 with TRBJ2-7, with 8 bases matching TRBD2. J lost 4 bases, V lost 5 bases, and 4 bases had no gene match. CDR1 SQVTM and CDR2 ANQGSEA come from the germline V gene. The CDR3 consists of 12 residues. Written as DNA, the CDR3 is TGCAGCGTTAGCGGGAGCGCATACGAGCAGTACTTC. It encodes CSVSGSAYEQYF.

In this sample, this clonotype turned up many times. Written as DNA, the CDR3 is TGTGCCAGCAGCGTAGAAGGGACCAACTACGAGCAGTACTTC. Protein product: CASSVEGTNYEQYF. The V gene is TRBV9, the J gene TRBJ2-7; D possibly matches TRBD1 or TRBD2 (5 bases each). Germline V gene lookup returns CDR1 SGDLS and CDR2 YYNGEE. The CDR3 covers 14 residues. Trimming left V 0 bases short and J 3 bases short, with 10 bases between.

This clonotype was detected ten times or more. The chain links TRBV7-9 to TRBJ1-2; tentatively, D is TRBD1 (6 bases). Germline V gene lookup returns CDR1 SEHNR and CDR2 FQNEAQ (reference sequence). The CDR3 sequence is 15 residues long. The V end lost 3 bases, the J end lost 3 bases, and 14 bases lay between the germline ends. The CDR3 reads CASSFQTGRDYGYTF. In DNA form, the CDR3 reads TGTGCCAGCAGCTTCCAAACAGGGAGGGACTATGGCTACACCTTC.

This clonotype was detected many times. The chain has TRBV3-1 and TRBJ2-7; a weak D match, TRBD1 (6 bases). The V end was cut by 4 bases, the J end by 2 bases, with 9 bases between. The CDR3 has 13 residues. Germline loops: CDR1 LGHDT, CDR2 YNNKEL (reference sequence). In nucleotides, the CDR3 is TGTGCCAGCAGCCTCGGGACACCCTACGAGCAGTACTTC. Protein sequence: CASSLGTPYEQYF.

In its sample, this clonotype was seen many times. The chain has TRBV4-3 and TRBJ2-2; D remains unclear. This CDR3 region has 16 residues. Germline CDR1 LGHNA, CDR2 YSLEER. The ends were cut back, 0 bases at V and 1 base at J, with 9 bases in the middle. The CDR3: CASSQDISGNTGELFF. Written as DNA, the CDR3 is TGCGCCAGCAGCCAAGATATCTCAGGGAACACCGGGGAGCTGTTTTTT.

This clonotype was seen many times. The chain carries TRBV12-3 or TRBV12-4 and TRBJ2-5; 7 bases are a match to TRBD2. V shed 1 base, J shed 5 bases, and the junction held 4 bases outside the gene matches. The CDR3 spans 14 residues. CDR3 coding DNA: TGTGCCAGCAGTTTAGGGGGAGGGTATGAGACCCAGTACTTC. It is translated as CASSLGGGYETQYF.

This clonotype was seen repeatedly, ten times or more. This sequence joins TRBV7-8 and TRBJ1-1, with D unresolved. The CDR3 is 14 residues long. V was cut by 0 bases and J by 0 bases, with 5 bases left in between. Germline CDR1 and CDR2: SGHVS and FQNEAQ. This CDR3 is CASSLAGMNTEAFF. The CDR3 DNA follows: TGTGCCAGCAGCTTAGCCGGTATGAACACTGAAGCTTTCTTT.

This clonotype was seen ten or more times. J is TRBJ2-1 and V is TRBV12-3 or TRBV12-4, with D unresolved. This CDR3 comprises 11 residues. V was clipped by 8 bases and J by 3 bases, with 5 bases between them. DNA for the CDR3: TGTGCCAGCGGGTACTACAATGAGCAGTTCTTC. Translating it yields CASGYYNEQFF.

This clonotype was recorded many times. The rearrangement joins TRBV27 to TRBJ1-3; D not certain. V gave up 5 bases and J gave up 0 bases, with 11 bases separating them. This CDR3 is 15 amino acids long. In germline, CDR1 is MNHEY, CDR2 SMNVEV (reference sequence). This chain's CDR3 is CASSQSGSSGNTIYF. CDR3 bases: TGTGCCAGCAGTCAGTCGGGGAGCTCTGGAAACACCATATATTTT.

There are many counts of this clonotype. The genes are TRBV5-6 and TRBJ2-7; D possibly corresponds to TRBD2 (5 bases). The CDR3 runs 15 residues. Germline values: CDR1 SGHDT, CDR2 YYEEEE. V gave up 1 base and J gave up 3 bases, with 14 bases separating them. CDR3 protein: CASSLLGTRDYEQYF. In DNA form, the CDR3 reads TGTGCCAGCAGCTTGTTAGGTACACGGGACTACGAGCAGTACTTC.

On this clonotype itself: This may arise from a read error, as a much more abundant clone is one base away. The chain uses TRBV6-4 and TRBJ2-1; the D gene is possibly TRBD2 (5 bases). There are 18 residues in the CDR3. The V gene lost 8 bases and the J gene lost 3 bases, with 26 bases spanning the gap. Germline CDR1 reads MRHNA; CDR2 reads SNTAGT. This CDR3 reads CASCPSGRGGMHYNEQFF. In DNA form, the CDR3 reads TGTGCCAGCTGCCCTAGTGGACGAGGAGGAATGCACTACAATGAGCAGTTCTTC.